Below, 28 T cell receptor beta chains from the same sample are listed, as sequenced in a study of shared clonotypes between healthy human individuals. Data came from immunoSEQ multiplex PCR; TCRdb stores just in-frame clones and leaves some out. The sample holds about 1.5 million clones, around 98% seen once. Specimen: naive CD4+ T cells sorted from blood. Stated subset: CD45RA+ positively selected. The receptors originated from a man between 25 and 39 years old in good health.

This clone has only one observation. The rearrangement uses TRBV28 and TRBJ2-7; D is uncertain. The CDR3 runs to 14 residues. In germline, CDR1 is MDHEN, CDR2 SYDVKM. V gave up 3 bases and J gave up 3 bases, with 12 bases separating them. The chain's CDR3 is CASSLSGPFYEQYF. DNA for the CDR3: TGTGCCAGCAGTTTGTCGGGTCCCTTCTACGAGCAGTACTTC. Based on the CDR3 plus reference TRBV28 and TRBJ2-7, the full variable domain is DVKVTQSSRYLVKRTGEKVFLECVQDMDHENMFWYRQDPGLGLRLIYFSYDVKMKEKGDIPEGYSVSREKKERFSLILESASTNQTSMYLCASSLSGPFYEQYFGPGTRLTVT.

The rearrangement uses TRBV25-1 and TRBJ2-1; 8 bases match TRBD2. V trimming: 6 bases; J trimming: 13 bases; junction bases outside the gene matches: 11. The CDR3 has 13 amino acids. Germline values: CDR1 MGHDK, CDR2 SYGVNS. The CDR3 loop is CASREAGVMAQFF. The CDR3 nucleotides are TGTGCCAGCAGAGAAGCGGGAGTAATGGCCCAGTTCTTC.

The J gene is TRBJ2-5, the V gene TRBV19; a possible D gene is TRBD2 (5 bases). The V gene lost 3 bases and the J gene lost 1 base, with 9 bases spanning the gap. Germline lookup yields CDR1 LNHDA and CDR2 SQIVND (reference sequence). The CDR3 has 14 amino acids. In DNA form, the CDR3 reads TGTGCCAGTAGTATTAGCGATACCCAAGAGACCCAGTACTTC. Translating it yields CASSISDTQETQYF.

This rearrangement joins TRBV19 to TRBJ2-7, with 11 bases aligning to TRBD2. Unmatched junction bases numbered 8, after V lost 5 bases and J lost 2 bases. Germline values: CDR1 LNHDA, CDR2 SQIVND (reference sequence). CDR3 length: 16 amino acids. In DNA form, the CDR3 reads TGTGCCAGTAGTTTCCCCGGGACTAGCGGAACCTACGAGCAGTACTTC. It encodes CASSFPGTSGTYEQYF.

The chain is built from TRBV10-3 and TRBJ1-1, with TRBD1 as a possible D gene (5 bases). Per the germline V gene, CDR1 is ENHRY and CDR2 is SYGVKD. The V end lost 4 bases, the J end lost 3 bases, and 12 bases lay between the germline ends. CDR3 length: 14 residues. The CDR3: CAISATDRDTEAFF. In nucleotides, the CDR3 is TGTGCCATCAGTGCCACCGACAGAGACACTGAAGCTTTCTTT.

The chain couples TRBV10-3 to TRBJ2-1; 11 nucleotides line up with TRBD2. Germline trimming cut 6 bases from V and 15 bases from J; bases unmatched to any gene: 10. CDR1 and CDR2 (germline): ENHRY, SYGVKD. There are 13 residues in the CDR3. The chain's CDR3 is CAISPSIAGGTFF. CDR3 bases: TGTGCCATCAGCCCATCAATAGCGGGAGGGACGTTCTTC.

This clone has a single count. This chain uses TRBV4-1 with TRBJ2-3; 7 bases map to TRBD1. The CDR3 is made up of 16 amino acids. The trim removed 1 base at V and 5 bases at J, leaving 9 bases unmatched. The germline V gene encodes CDR1 MGHRA and CDR2 YSYEKL. This chain's CDR3 is CASSQGPTGRRDTQYF. The CDR3 coding sequence is TGCGCCAGCAGCCAAGGCCCGACAGGGCGGAGAGATACGCAGTATTTT.

The V and J genes are TRBV18 and TRBJ1-1, with D perhaps TRBD1 (5 bases). This CDR3 region has 15 residues. Germline CDR1 and CDR2: KGHSH and LQKENI. V lost 3 bases and J 1 base, leaving 12 bases between the germline ends. Written as DNA, the CDR3 is TGTGCCAGCTCACCTAACAGGCAGAAGAACACTGAAGCTTTCTTT. Translation gives CASSPNRQKNTEAFF.

The genes are TRBV19 and TRBJ2-1, with D possibly TRBD2 on 6 matching bases. V was clipped by 3 bases and J by 4 bases, with 7 bases between them. This CDR3 contains 13 residues. In germline, CDR1 is LNHDA, CDR2 SQIVND (reference sequence). CDR3 protein: CASSIGTYNEQFF. The CDR3 DNA sequence: TGTGCCAGTAGTATCGGGACTTACAATGAGCAGTTCTTC. Based on the CDR3 plus reference TRBV19 and TRBJ2-1, the full variable domain is DGGITQSPKYLFRKEGQNVTLSCEQNLNHDAMYWYRQDPGQGLRLIYYSQIVNDFQKGDIAEGYSVSREKKESFPLTVTSAQKNPTAFYLCASSIGTYNEQFFGPGTRLTVL.

The chain recombines TRBV9 with TRBJ1-3, with no clear D. V dropped 3 bases and J dropped 4 bases, with 8 bases sitting between them. Looked up from germline, CDR1 is SGDLS and CDR2 is YYNGEE. The CDR3 contains 13 residues. The DNA of the CDR3 is TGTGCCAGCAGCGGAGGGTTCGGAAACACCATATATTTT. This encodes CASSGGFGNTIYF. Variable domain in full (rest from reference TRBV9 and TRBJ1-3): DSGVTQTPKHLITATGQRVTLRCSPRSGDLSVYWYQQSLDQGLQFLIQYYNGEERAKGNILERFSAQQFPDLHSELNLSSLELGDSALYFCASSGGFGNTIYFGEGSWLTVV.

CDR3 sequence: CASRGTLRYNEQFF. CDR3 nucleotides: TGTGCCAGCAGGGGAACACTTAGATACAATGAGCAGTTCTTC. The chain joins TRBV6-1 to TRBJ2-1; D is undetermined. Germline V gene data show CDR1 as MNHNS and CDR2 as SASEGT. The CDR3 is 14 residues long. Between the trimmed V and J ends, which lost 6 bases and 4 bases, there was a span of 13 bases.

The table lists this clone with a count of one. The chain carries TRBV18 and TRBJ2-1; 7 bases line up with TRBD1. This CDR3 spans 13 amino acids. V gave up 6 bases and J gave up 10 bases; unmatched junction bases: 9. From germline, CDR1 is KGHSH and CDR2 LQKENI. This CDR3 is CASSRQGRSEQFF. The CDR3 DNA reads TGTGCCAGCTCGAGACAGGGCCGGAGCGAGCAGTTCTTC.

V usage is TRBV4-3 and J usage is TRBJ1-5; D not resolved. With 0 bases removed from V and 6 bases from J, the gap between germline ends came to 12 bases. The CDR3 runs to 15 residues. From germline, CDR1 is LGHNA and CDR2 YSLEER. CDR3 bases: TGCGCCAGCAGCCAAGAGAGGCATAACGGTCAGCCCCAGCATTTT. As protein: CASSQERHNGQPQHF.

This rearrangement joins TRBV5-4 to TRBJ2-2; the D gene is possibly TRBD2 (5 bases). There are 16 residues in the CDR3. Trimming cost V 3 bases and J 4 bases, with 16 bases left between them. Germline CDR1 is SGHNT and CDR2 is YYREEE (reference sequence). The CDR3 DNA sequence: TGTGCCAGCAGCTCTCTAGCAGGACGGGTCACCGGGGAGCTGTTTTTT. Translated, it gives CASSSLAGRVTGELFF.

The CDR3 DNA sequence: TGTGCCAGCAGTTTGAAAACAGGGGAAGGGGCCAACGTCCTGACTTTC. Amino acids: CASSLKTGEGANVLTF. The chain uses TRBV27 and TRBJ2-6, with TRBD1 matching over 7 bases. CDR3 length: 16 residues. The germline CDR1 and CDR2 sequences are MNHEY and SMNVEV (reference sequence). The ends lost 3 bases at V and 4 bases at J; junction bases unmatched: 6.

This chain connects TRBV15 to TRBJ2-7; unclear D gene. Trimming left V 0 bases short and J 3 bases short, with 12 bases between. Per germline, CDR1 LNHNV and CDR2 YYDKDF (reference sequence). The CDR3 spans 15 residues. The CDR3 spells CATSRDTRRSYEQYF. The CDR3 DNA sequence: TGTGCCACCAGCAGAGATACAAGGCGCAGCTACGAGCAGTACTTC. Drawing the rest from reference TRBV15 and TRBJ2-7, the complete variable domain is DAMVIQNPRYQVTQFGKPVTLSCSQTLNHNVMYWYQQKSSQAPKLLFHYYDKDFNNEADTPDNFQSRRPNTSFCFLDIRSPGLGDTAMYLCATSRDTRRSYEQYFGPGTRLTVT.

This clone was seen a single time. V gene TRBV7-9 combines with J gene TRBJ2-1; no definite D call. This CDR3 is built from 13 residues. CDR1 and CDR2 (germline): SEHNR, FQNEAQ (reference sequence). Trimming removed 1 base at V and 5 bases at J, with 6 bases between. CDR3 nucleotides: TGTGCCAGCAGCTTAGAATACCACAATGAGCAGTTCTTC. It translates to CASSLEYHNEQFF.

The chain is built from TRBV5-4 and TRBJ2-3, with 14 nucleotides matching TRBD2. The V segment lost 4 bases and the J segment 2 bases; nucleotides outside the gene matches: 3. The CDR3 length is 16 residues. Germline V CDR1 and CDR2: SGHNT, YYREEE (reference sequence). Written as DNA, the CDR3 is TGTGCCAGCAGCGAGGGACTAGCGGGAGCCACAGATACGCAGTATTTT. Its protein product is CASSEGLAGATDTQYF.

This chain joins TRBV11-2 and TRBJ1-4, with 8 bases fitting TRBD1. The CDR3 extends over 15 amino acids. J gave up 7 bases and V 5 bases, and 9 bases lay outside the gene matches. Germline V gives CDR1 SGHAT, CDR2 FQNNGV. The CDR3 region is CASSQTGVGSEKLFF. The CDR3 DNA reads as TGTGCCAGCAGCCAGACAGGGGTCGGGAGTGAAAAACTGTTTTTT.

The chain uses TRBV5-4 and TRBJ2-1; possibly TRBD1 for D (6 bases). The length of the CDR3 is 15 residues. V was trimmed by 2 bases and J by 5 bases, leaving 14 bases between them. Germline CDR1 is SGHNT and CDR2 is YYREEE (reference sequence). The DNA for the CDR3 is TGTGCCAGCAGCTTTAGGTCAGGGGATGACAATGAGCAGTTCTTC. Translation gives CASSFRSGDDNEQFF.

The chain combines TRBV19 with TRBJ2-1; tentative D call: TRBD2 (5 bases). V shed 3 bases and J shed 7 bases, with 16 bases lying between them. The CDR3 runs 15 residues. Germline-derived CDR1 and CDR2 are LNHDA and SQIVND (reference sequence). CDR3 region: CASSIVFPPGNEQFF. In DNA form, the CDR3 reads TGTGCCAGTAGTATTGTCTTCCCCCCGGGGAATGAGCAGTTCTTC.

The CDR3 loop is CASSSKSSGANVLTF. For the CDR3, the DNA is TGTGCCAGCAGCAGTAAGTCCTCTGGGGCCAACGTCCTGACTTTC. The V and J genes are TRBV5-4 and TRBJ2-6; D unclear. Trimming stripped 4 bases from V and 0 bases from J, with 8 bases between. Germline CDR1 SGHNT, CDR2 YYREEE (reference sequence). CDR3 length equals 15 residues.

The V and J genes are TRBV7-9 and TRBJ2-5, with a tentative D call TRBD2 (5 bases). Trimming left V 5 bases short and J 9 bases short, with 13 bases between. The CDR3 loop spans 12 amino acids. Germline CDR1 is SEHNR and CDR2 is FQNEAQ (reference sequence). CDR3: CASSLKGRPQYF. For the CDR3, the DNA is TGTGCCAGCAGCCTGAAAGGGAGACCCCAGTACTTC.

V usage is TRBV4-3 and J usage is TRBJ2-1, with no clear D. This CDR3 has 14 residues. The germline gives CDR1 LGHNA, CDR2 YSLEER. V shed 2 bases and J shed 2 bases, with 7 bases lying between them. CDR3 nucleotides: TGCGCCAGCAGCCAACAATCCGCCTACAATGAGCAGTTCTTC. Translated, it gives CASSQQSAYNEQFF.

The gene calls are TRBV5-8 and TRBJ2-7; 11 bases match TRBD2. V gave up 7 bases and J gave up 5 bases; unmatched junction bases: 5. Germline V CDR1 and CDR2: SGHTS, YDEGEE. The CDR3 is 13 residues long. CDR3 bases: TGTGCCAGCCGGACTAGCGGGTCCCACGAGCAGTACTTC. Residues: CASRTSGSHEQYF.

This clone has a single count. The chain recombines TRBV6-5 with TRBJ2-7; 7 bases are a match to TRBD2. The CDR3 runs 15 residues. CDR1 MNHEY and CDR2 SVGAGI come from the germline V gene. V lost 2 bases to trimming and J lost 2 bases; unmatched junction nucleotides: 6. CDR3 residues: CASSYETGGPYEQYF. The DNA of the CDR3 is TGTGCCAGCAGTTACGAGACGGGGGGTCCCTACGAGCAGTACTTC.

The chain employs TRBV4-3 and TRBJ2-5; TRBD2 matches 9 bases. The junction had 7 bases not matched to a gene; V was cut back by 4 bases and J by 4 bases. Germline V gene sequence: CDR1 LGHNA, CDR2 YSLEER. The CDR3 runs 15 residues. CDR3 nucleotide sequence: TGCGCCAGCAGCCCTGGGGTAGCGGGAGTAGAGACCCAGTACTTC. Translation: CASSPGVAGVETQYF.

The rearrangement joins TRBV6-6 to TRBJ2-3; no clear D. The germline V gene encodes CDR1 MNHNY and CDR2 SVGAGI (reference sequence). The CDR3 consists of 15 residues. Trimming took 10 bases from V and 0 from J, leaving 17 bases between them. CDR3 in amino acids: CATSIGRVSTDTQYF. In DNA, the CDR3 is TGTGCCACCTCGATCGGACGGGTTAGCACAGATACGCAGTATTTT.